These 2 T cell receptor beta chains share one sample of origin, sequenced in a study of CD8+ T cells in alopecia areata. Sequencing relied on a cDNA template that was reverse transcribed from extracted RNA. Assay: immunoSEQ multiplex PCR; the TCRdb copy retains only in-frame clones and omits some. This table has about 300,000 clones, over 45% appearing once. Specified treatment: oral pan-JAK inhibitor, 5-10 mg twice daily. The sequencing here drew on CD4+ T cells sorted from blood, taken at week 24, from a patient treated with tofacitinib. These receptors originate from a human donor with alopecia areata.

The chain employs TRBV29-1 and TRBJ1-1, with 9 bases aligning to TRBD1. V was pared by 4 bases and J by 5 bases, with 8 bases of the junction left unmatched. The CDR3 has 14 residues. Germline-derived CDR1 and CDR2 are SQVTM and ANQGSEA. The CDR3: CSVAQQGAGTEAFF. The DNA for the CDR3 is TGCAGCGTTGCCCAACAGGGGGCCGGAACTGAAGCTTTCTTT.

The chain is built from TRBV7-9 and TRBJ2-1; D is unclear. In germline, CDR1 is SEHNR, CDR2 FQNEAQ (reference sequence). The CDR3 extends over 13 amino acids. CDR3 region: CASGRGSYNEQFF. The CDR3 DNA is TGTGCTTCAGGCCGTGGATCATACAATGAGCAGTTCTTC.